These 17 T cell receptor beta chains were all obtained from the same sample, sequenced in a study of T cell responses to AZD1222 COVID-19 vaccine. Assay used: immunoSEQ multiplex PCR; TCRdb lists only in-frame clones, some missing. There are some 190,000 clones in the sample; around 90% occur only once, and approximately 1.9% lies in the top ten. The sample was peripheral blood, taken 28 days after the second AZD1222 dose. The receptors derive from an adult who received the AZD1222 COVID-19 vaccine.

J is TRBJ1-1 and V is TRBV19, with a possible D match to TRBD1 (5 bases). Germline CDR1 and CDR2: LNHDA and SQIVND (reference sequence). This CDR3 spans 15 amino acids. Trimming cost V 2 bases and J 2 bases, with 12 bases left between them. The CDR3 is CASSISGQINTEAFF. The CDR3 DNA follows: TGTGCCAGTAGTATATCGGGGCAGATAAACACTGAAGCTTTCTTT.

The chain couples TRBV19 to TRBJ1-5; D might be TRBD1 (5 bases). CDR1 is LNHDA and CDR2 is SQIVND in the germline V gene (reference sequence). V dropped 5 bases and J dropped 3 bases, with 14 bases sitting between them. The CDR3 loop spans 15 amino acids. The CDR3 DNA reads as TGTGCCAGTAGTGGGGCCGGGGTCGACAATCAGCCCCAGCATTTT. Its protein product is CASSGAGVDNQPQHF.

V usage is TRBV9 and J usage is TRBJ1-6; weak D call: TRBD1 (5 bases). V was pared by 0 bases and J by 7 bases, with 14 bases between. The CDR3 sequence is 16 residues long. Germline assignment: CDR1 SGDLS and CDR2 YYNGEE. Written as DNA, the CDR3 is TGTGCCAGCAGCGTAGGTACAGGCTGGGACAATTCACCCCTCCACTTT. Amino acid sequence: CASSVGTGWDNSPLHF.

V usage is TRBV6-4 and J usage is TRBJ2-3; unclear D gene. Between the trimmed V and J ends, which lost 8 bases and 0 bases, there was a span of 15 bases. The CDR3 contains 15 residues. The germline V gene has CDR1 MRHNA and CDR2 SNTAGT. The CDR3 region is CASHVPLTSTDTQYF. The CDR3 DNA reads as TGTGCCAGCCATGTACCACTAACTAGCACAGATACGCAGTATTTT.

The CDR3 loop is CASGQTEVQGRSQETQYF. The CDR3, as DNA: TGTGCTAGTGGCCAAACAGAAGTACAGGGGAGATCCCAAGAGACCCAGTACTTC. The chain is built from TRBV12-5 and TRBJ2-5; 7 nucleotides align to TRBD1. Germline assignment: CDR1 LGHNT and CDR2 FRNRAP. J gave up 1 base and V 6 bases, and 17 bases lay outside the gene matches. The length of the CDR3 is 18 residues. The full variable domain, with the rest looked up from reference TRBV12-5 and TRBJ2-5, is DARVTQTPRHKVTEMGQEVTMRCQPILGHNTVFWYRQTMMQGLELLAYFRNRAPLDDSGMPKDRFSAEMPDATLATLKIQPSEPRDSAVYFCASGQTEVQGRSQETQYFGPGTRLLVL.

The rearrangement joins TRBV19 to TRBJ2-5, with 8 bases lining up with TRBD1. The CDR3 is 14 residues long. The trim removed 6 bases at V and 3 bases at J, leaving 6 bases unmatched. Germline V gives CDR1 LNHDA, CDR2 SQIVND (reference sequence). In nucleotides, the CDR3 is TGTGCCAGTAGCCAGACAGGGGAAGAAGAGACCCAGTACTTC. As protein: CASSQTGEEETQYF. The variable domain in full, with the rest retrieved from reference TRBV19 and TRBJ2-5, is DGGITQSPKYLFRKEGQNVTLSCEQNLNHDAMYWYRQDPGQGLRLIYYSQIVNDFQKGDIAEGYSVSREKKESFPLTVTSAQKNPTAFYLCASSQTGEEETQYFGPGTRLLVL.

V gene TRBV2 combines with J gene TRBJ1-5; a possible D gene is TRBD1 (5 bases). Trimming removed 9 bases at V and 0 bases at J, with 15 bases between. CDR3 length: 15 amino acids. Germline assignment: CDR1 SNHLY and CDR2 FYNNEI. CDR3 DNA: TGTGCCAGTAAGGGGTTGTCCATTAGCAATCAGCCCCAGCATTTT. Translating gives CASKGLSISNQPQHF.

The chain combines TRBV6-4 with TRBJ2-5, with 8 bases aligning to TRBD1. V shed 6 bases, J shed 1 base, and the junction held 13 bases outside the gene matches. Germline CDR1 is MRHNA and CDR2 is SNTAGT. The CDR3 spans 17 residues. The DNA for the CDR3 is TGTGCCAGCAGCCGGTCTTCGCGGACAGGGCCCCAAGAGACCCAGTACTTC. This translates into CASSRSSRTGPQETQYF.

The J gene is TRBJ2-6, the V gene TRBV7-9; D gene uncertain. V was pared by 5 bases and J by 0 bases, with 8 bases between. This CDR3 comprises 15 residues. The V gene's germline CDR1 is SEHNR and CDR2 FQNEAQ (reference sequence). The CDR3 here is CASSAPLSGANVLTF. The DNA of the CDR3 is TGTGCCAGCAGCGCTCCTCTCTCTGGGGCCAACGTCCTGACTTTC.

The rearrangement uses TRBV29-1 and TRBJ1-2; D is undetermined. The CDR3 length is 12 residues. V was trimmed by 7 bases and J by 8 bases, leaving 17 bases between them. In germline, CDR1 is SQVTM, CDR2 ANQGSEA. CDR3 sequence (DNA): TGCAGCGGAGAAAGTACCCTGGGCGGCTACACCTTC. It codes for CSGESTLGGYTF.

This clone was recorded only once. The DNA for the CDR3 is TGTGCCAGCACCCCCGTCTCGGGGGCCTACAATGAGCAGTTCTTC. This sequence encodes CASTPVSGAYNEQFF. The chain joins TRBV7-9 to TRBJ2-1, with D perhaps matching TRBD2 (6 bases). Trimming took 7 bases from V and 2 from J, leaving 15 bases between them. This CDR3 is 15 amino acids long. The germline V gene encodes CDR1 SEHNR and CDR2 FQNEAQ (reference sequence).

V is TRBV6-5 and J is TRBJ1-1; D perhaps matches TRBD1 (5 bases). The CDR3 length is 14 residues. CDR1 and CDR2 from the germline V gene are MNHEY and SVGAGI. V lost 2 bases to trimming and J lost 1 base, with 8 bases between them. The DNA for the CDR3 is TGTGCCAGCAGTTACGGGGGGTCGAACACTGAAGCTTTCTTT. Residues: CASSYGGSNTEAFF.

The chain links TRBV29-1 to TRBJ2-1; a weak D match, TRBD2 (7 bases). The germline V and J ends were trimmed by 1 base and 7 bases, with 17 bases remaining between them. The CDR3 has 15 residues. Germline lookup yields CDR1 SQVTM and CDR2 ANQGSEA. The chain's CDR3 is CSVEGLGGPKNEQFF. The CDR3 DNA is TGCAGCGTTGAAGGGCTGGGGGGGCCTAAAAATGAGCAGTTCTTC.

The V gene is TRBV6-6, the J gene TRBJ1-5; D uncertain. CDR3 length: 13 residues. From germline, CDR1 is MNHNY and CDR2 SVGAGI (reference sequence). The V end lost 6 bases, the J end lost 5 bases, and 11 bases lay between the germline ends. CDR3 region: CASSSRYDQPQHF. CDR3 DNA: TGTGCCAGCAGCTCACGCTACGATCAGCCCCAGCATTTT.

The chain links TRBV9 to TRBJ2-3; the D gene could be TRBD1 or TRBD2 (6 bases each). This CDR3 has 15 amino acids. Germline CDR1 reads SGDLS; CDR2 reads YYNGEE. The germline V and J ends were trimmed by 4 bases and 1 base, with 13 bases remaining between them. CDR3 DNA: TGTGCCAGCAGCCCCCCGGGGGCGGGCACAGATACGCAGTATTTT. It specifies CASSPPGAGTDTQYF.

V usage is TRBV27 and J usage is TRBJ1-5, with 9 bases fitting TRBD1. After removal of 6 bases from V and 7 bases from J, the junction contained 7 bases not matched to a gene. Germline loops: CDR1 MNHEY, CDR2 SMNVEV (reference sequence). The CDR3 is 14 residues long. CDR3 DNA sequence: TGTGCCAGCAGCAAGGGACAGGGAGGCCAGCCCCAGCATTTT. Protein: CASSKGQGGQPQHF.

This chain joins TRBV6-2 or TRBV6-3 and TRBJ1-1; D remains ambiguous. Germline CDR1 MNHEY, CDR2 SVGEGT. This CDR3 is built from 18 residues. Trimming took 7 bases from V and 1 from J, leaving 25 bases between them. The CDR3 loop is CASTPSPHSGSRNTEAFF. The CDR3 bases are TGTGCCAGCACCCCTTCTCCCCACAGCGGCTCGCGGAACACTGAAGCTTTCTTT.